This is a list of T cell receptor beta chains from one sample in a study of regulatory dendritic cells for organ transplantation. The method was immunoSEQ multiplex PCR; TCRdb's version includes in-frame clones alone and lacks a portion of them. The sample shows around 3,500 clones, about 60% of them seen only once. For these TCRs, the target antigens are not known. Sequenced sample: memory CD8+ T cells from blood cultured with dendritic cells. These TCRs come from a human donor in good health. CDR3s include the opening cysteine and the closing phenylalanine or tryptophan. A D gene is named only where the DNA matches it firmly. Clone size, where shown, is once, few, many, or a class for clones that have expanded.

J gene	D gene	V gene	clone size	CDR3 protein	CDR3 DNA
TRBJ1-2	TRBD1	TRBV9	.	CASSEGATGRSNYGYTF	TGTGCCAGCAGTGAAGGGGCGACAGGGAGATCTAACTATGGCTACACCTTC
TRBJ1-5	.	TRBV7-2	.	CASSLDLSQPQHF	TGTGCCAGCAGCTTAGACCTTAGTCAGCCCCAGCATTTT
TRBJ2-2	TRBD2	TRBV7-8	.	CASSPGTSGGRGGELFF	TGTGCCAGCAGCCCCGGGACTAGCGGGGGGCGGGGCGGGGAGCTGTTTTTT
TRBJ1-1	TRBD1	TRBV6-5	few	CASSYTTGAEAFF	TGTGCCAGCAGTTACACGACAGGGGCTGAAGCTTTCTTT
TRBJ2-2	.	TRBV6-1	.	CASSDLNTGELFF	TGTGCCAGCAGTGATCTAAACACCGGGGAGCTGTTTTTT
TRBJ1-6	.	TRBV9	.	CASSGETATNSPLHF	TGTGCCAGCAGCGGGGAGACGGCTACCAATTCACCCCTCCACTTT
TRBJ1-1	.	TRBV5-6	.	CASSLGGRVNTEAFF	TGTGCCAGCAGCTTGGGGGGCAGGGTGAACACTGAAGCTTTCTTT
TRBJ1-2	.	TRBV7-8	medium-sized	CASSLGVTSNYGYTF	TGTGCCAGCAGCTTAGGGGTGACAAGCAACTATGGCTACACCTTC
TRBJ2-3	TRBD1	TRBV19	.	CASSVDRADTQYF	TGTGCCAGTAGTGTGGACAGGGCGGATACGCAGTATTTT
TRBJ2-7	TRBD1	TRBV7-2	.	CASSRGQGGSYEQYF	TGTGCCAGCAGCCGCGGACAGGGGGGTTCCTACGAGCAGTACTTC
TRBJ1-1	.	TRBV7-9	.	CASSPGGTEAFF	TGTGCCAGCTCCCCCGGGGGCACTGAAGCTTTCTTT
TRBJ2-5	TRBD2	TRBV7-9	.	CASSVPLAGKETQYF	TGTGCCAGCAGCGTCCCTCTAGCGGGTAAAGAGACCCAGTACTTC
TRBJ2-1	.	TRBV5-1	.	CASSLAGKLDEQFF	TGCGCCAGCAGCTTGGCCGGGAAGCTTGACGAGCAGTTCTTC
TRBJ2-1	.	TRBV6-1	large	CASTTLGAEQFF	TGTGCCAGCACAACGTTAGGGGCTGAGCAGTTCTTC
TRBJ2-5	.	TRBV7-9	medium-sized	CASSRALAEETQYF	TGTGCCAGCAGCCGGGCTCTAGCCGAAGAGACCCAGTACTTC
TRBJ1-5	TRBD1	TRBV5-6	.	CASSGGTGGNQPQHF	TGTGCCAGCAGCGGCGGGACAGGGGGCAATCAGCCCCAGCATTTT
TRBJ1-1	.	TRBV5-1	.	CASSLMVGRHTEAFF	TGCGCCAGCAGCTTGATGGTGGGGCGGCACACTGAAGCTTTCTTT
TRBJ2-5	.	TRBV27	.	CASSRHLDAGRGETQYF	TGTGCCAGCAGTAGGCACCTGGACGCCGGCCGGGGAGAGACCCAGTACTTC
TRBJ2-5	TRBD2	TRBV7-9	few	CASSIPTSGQETQYF	TGTGCCAGCAGCATCCCGACTAGCGGCCAAGAGACCCAGTACTTC
TRBJ2-7	TRBD1	TRBV4-1	.	CASSQGRDRVYEQYF	TGCGCCAGCAGCCAAGGGAGGGACAGGGTATACGAGCAGTACTTC
TRBJ2-7	.	TRBV9	few	CASSVDPDRPNEQYF	TGTGCCAGCAGCGTAGATCCCGACAGACCCAACGAGCAGTACTTC
TRBJ2-1	TRBD2	TRBV9	.	CASSLRGGGLGGRDEQFF	TGTGCCAGCAGCCTGCGGGGCGGGGGGCTAGGGGGAAGGGATGAGCAGTTCTTC
TRBJ2-6	.	TRBV6-6	once	CASTSGVSGANVLTF	TGTGCCAGCACCTCAGGGGTTTCTGGGGCCAACGTCCTGACTTTC
TRBJ2-2	TRBD2	TRBV2	.	CASSDLAGVNTGELFF	TGTGCCAGCAGTGATCTAGCGGGTGTGAACACCGGGGAGCTGTTTTTT
TRBJ2-3	.	TRBV4-2	medium-sized	CASSQDTRGTDTQYF	TGTGCCAGCAGCCAAGATACCCGGGGCACAGATACGCAGTATTTT
TRBJ2-3	TRBD1	TRBV9	.	CASKGTASTDTQYF	TGTGCCAGCAAAGGGACAGCTAGCACAGATACGCAGTATTTT
TRBJ1-1	.	TRBV5-4	.	CASSGWANPNTEAFF	TGTGCCAGCAGTGGGTGGGCCAATCCGAACACTGAAGCTTTCTTT
TRBJ2-7	TRBD1	TRBV7-9	medium-sized	CASSSGQGASVEQYF	TGTGCCAGCAGCTCGGGACAGGGGGCTTCCGTCGAGCAGTACTTC
TRBJ2-5	TRBD2	TRBV2	.	CASSEGSSGGPGQETQYF	TGTGCCAGCAGTGAGGGTAGCAGCGGGGGGCCTGGGCAAGAGACCCAGTACTTC
TRBJ1-2	TRBD1	TRBV5-4	.	CASSRDRQTLPYGYTF	TGTGCCAGCAGCAGGGACAGACAGACCCTCCCCTATGGCTACACCTTC
TRBJ1-1	TRBD1	TRBV4-1	once	CASGQGGTEAFF	TGCGCCAGCGGACAGGGGGGGACTGAAGCTTTCTTT
TRBJ2-6	TRBD2	TRBV7-2	.	CASSLVQRGLSGANVLTF	TGTGCCAGCAGCTTAGTCCAGCGGGGCCTCTCTGGGGCCAACGTCCTGACTTTC
TRBJ1-1	.	TRBV9	.	CASSVATGDSLEAFF	TGTGCCAGCAGCGTAGCTACAGGAGACAGCCTTGAAGCTTTCTTT
TRBJ2-1	.	TRBV7-9	.	CAHGDEQFF	TGTGCCCACGGGGATGAGCAGTTCTTC
TRBJ2-1	.	TRBV5-4	.	CASSLVLSSYNEQFF	TGTGCCAGCAGCTTGGTGCTGAGCTCCTACAATGAGCAGTTCTTC
TRBJ1-1	.	TRBV2	once	CASSDDTEAFF	TGTGCCAGCAGTGACGACACTGAAGCTTTCTTT
TRBJ2-7	.	TRBV2	medium-sized	CASSGPTGRGSYEQYF	TGTGCCAGCAGTGGCCCTACAGGGAGAGGTAGCTACGAGCAGTACTTC
TRBJ2-7	.	TRBV2	few	CASSGTDYEQYF	TGTGCCAGCAGTGGGACTGACTACGAGCAGTACTTC
TRBJ2-1	TRBD2	TRBV7-9	.	CASSPRGGSSYNEQFF	TGTGCCAGCAGCCCACGGGGGGGGAGCTCCTACAATGAGCAGTTCTTC
TRBJ2-7	TRBD1	TRBV28	.	CASRPTGGLSKSYEQYF	TGTGCCAGCAGACCGACAGGGGGCCTTTCAAAGTCCTACGAGCAGTACTTC
TRBJ1-1	.	TRBV19	.	CASGQVSRNTEAFF	TGTGCCTCAGGCCAAGTTAGTCGGAACACTGAAGCTTTCTTT
TRBJ1-2	TRBD1	TRBV4-3	.	CASSQDTQGQTFYGYTF	TGCGCCAGCAGCCAAGACACGCAGGGACAGACTTTCTATGGCTACACCTTC
TRBJ1-1	.	TRBV4-1	once	CASSLLGAEAFF	TGCGCCAGCAGCCTTCTGGGTGCGGAGGCTTTCTTT
TRBJ2-2	TRBD1	TRBV5-6	.	CASSTGTGSLGTGELFF	TGTGCCAGCAGTACCGGGACAGGGTCGTTGGGCACCGGGGAGCTGTTTTTT
TRBJ2-1	TRBD1	TRBV7-9	.	CASSLGATGDEQFF	TGTGCCAGCAGCTTAGGGGCGACAGGGGATGAGCAGTTCTTC
TRBJ1-5	.	TRBV7-9	.	CASSSTNQPQHF	TGTGCCAGCAGTTCAACAAATCAGCCCCAGCATTTT
TRBJ2-1	.	TRBV11-3	.	CASSLVSDRPRDNEQFF	TGTGCCAGCAGCTTAGTGTCCGACCGACCTCGGGACAATGAGCAGTTCTTC
TRBJ1-6	.	TRBV5-6	.	CASSLTGGTPLHF	TGTGCCAGCAGCTTAACTGGGGGGACACCCCTCCACTTT
TRBJ2-5	.	TRBV5-6	few	CASSPDRYQETQYF	TGTGCCAGCAGCCCCGACAGGTACCAAGAGACCCAGTACTTC
TRBJ2-7	TRBD1	TRBV5-6	.	CASSLERSGQGLYEQYF	TGTGCCAGCAGCTTAGAGCGTTCGGGACAGGGTCTCTACGAGCAGTACTTC
TRBJ1-1	.	TRBV11-2	once	CASSLGTDRNTEAFF	TGTGCCAGCAGCTTAGGAACGGACAGGAACACTGAAGCTTTCTTT